This T cell receptor (beta chain) was recovered during a study of radiation and T cells in renal cell carcinoma. Time point: blood 4 weeks post-SBRT, at nephrectomy. Treatment given: 15 Gy SBRT to primary tumor, nephrectomy 4 weeks later. A few counts support this clone. Method: immunoSEQ multiplex PCR; TCRdb's copy keeps in-frame clones and lacks some. The sample has approximately 90,000 clones; around four fifths are singletons. The germline V gene has CDR1 KGHSH and CDR2 LQKENI. With 7 bases removed from V and 0 bases from J, the gap between germline ends came to 9 bases. CDR3 size: 13 residues. The source is a man aged 50 to 59 with renal cell carcinoma. The sequences come from blood, collected from a patient whose treatment included radiotherapy and nephrectomy. The chain has TRBV18 and TRBJ1-1; D ambiguous. The DNA of the CDR3 is TGTGCCAGCTTAGACAACCTGAACACTGAAGCTTTCTTT. The encoded protein is CASLDNLNTEAFF.